The 8 T cell receptor beta chains below come from one sample, sequenced in a study of OX40 agonist ivuxolimab in advanced cancers. Assay: immunoSEQ multiplex PCR; the TCRdb copy retains only in-frame clones and omits some. The data show 15,000 to 20,000 clones, approximately 85% seen once. Sequencing was performed on CD4+ or CD8+ T cells sorted from blood, taken in a trial of the OX40 agonist ivuxolimab. These receptors all come from an adult with an advanced solid tumor such as melanoma, head and neck, liver or kidney cancer.

The V call is TRBV28, the J call TRBJ1-1; no definite D call. CDR1 MDHEN and CDR2 SYDVKM come from the germline V gene. The CDR3 loop spans 14 amino acids. Trimming pared 2 bases from V and 0 bases from J, leaving 7 bases between. The CDR3 reads CASSLPPLNTEAFF. The CDR3 DNA follows: TGTGCCAGCAGTTTACCCCCACTGAACACTGAAGCTTTCTTT.

The chain is built from TRBV19 and TRBJ1-5; tentative D call: TRBD1 (6 bases). The CDR3 spans 14 residues. Germline-derived CDR1 and CDR2 are LNHDA and SQIVND (reference sequence). V lost 5 bases to trimming and J lost 3 bases, with 11 bases between them. CDR3 region: CASSFQGYNQPQHF. The CDR3, as DNA: TGTGCCAGTAGTTTCCAGGGGTACAATCAGCCCCAGCATTTT.

The chain uses TRBV9 and TRBJ1-2, with a tentative D call TRBD1 (6 bases). Trimming shortened V by 0 bases and J by 4 bases, and 19 bases separated the two germline ends. The V gene's germline CDR1 is SGDLS and CDR2 YYNGEE. CDR3 length: 17 residues. The CDR3 DNA reads TGTGCCAGCAGCGTAGGGGGTCAGGGGACCGTTGCCTATGGCTACACCTTC. As protein: CASSVGGQGTVAYGYTF.

V is TRBV20-1 and J is TRBJ2-1; TRBD2 matches 7 bases. CDR1 DFQATT and CDR2 SNEGSKA come from the germline V gene (reference sequence). The CDR3 loop spans 11 amino acids. V shed 6 bases and J 9 bases; nucleotides not matched to a gene: 5. The CDR3 loop is CSAPSGGEQFF. DNA for the CDR3: TGCAGTGCCCCGTCGGGAGGTGAGCAGTTCTTC.

This rearrangement joins TRBV27 to TRBJ2-5, with 11 bases that match TRBD1. V trimming: 5 bases; J trimming: 4 bases; junction bases outside the gene matches: 15. CDR1 and CDR2 (germline): MNHEY, SMNVEV (reference sequence). The CDR3 has 18 amino acids. The CDR3 nucleotides are TGTGCCAGCAGTATCGGCTTCCCGGACAGGGGGCGCGTAGAGACCCAGTACTTC. This gives the protein CASSIGFPDRGRVETQYF.

This sequence joins TRBV13 and TRBJ1-2; tentatively, D is TRBD1 (5 bases). Deletions cut 0 bases from V and 4 bases from J, with 9 bases between. The CDR3 is 14 residues long. Germline lookup yields CDR1 PRHDT and CDR2 FYEKMQ (reference sequence). The CDR3, as DNA: TGTGCCAGCAGCTTAGGGTCCGGGGGCTATGGCTACACCTTC. Translation gives CASSLGSGGYGYTF.

This clone was seen only once. The chain is built from TRBV5-5 and TRBJ2-3; unclear D gene. Germline CDR1 SGHKS, CDR2 YYEKEE (reference sequence). V was pared by 1 base and J by 2 bases, with 5 bases between. The CDR3 has 13 amino acids. CDR3 loop: CASSLWITDTQYF. The CDR3 coding sequence is TGTGCCAGCAGCTTGTGGATCACAGATACGCAGTATTTT.

The chain joins TRBV29-1 to TRBJ2-1; D is unresolved. CDR3 length equals 13 residues. V was cut by 3 bases and J by 7 bases, with 13 bases left in between. Germline V gene lookup returns CDR1 SQVTM and CDR2 ANQGSEA. The DNA for the CDR3 is TGCAGCGTTGATACCCAAATCGGAAATGAGCAGTTCTTC. Its translation: CSVDTQIGNEQFF.